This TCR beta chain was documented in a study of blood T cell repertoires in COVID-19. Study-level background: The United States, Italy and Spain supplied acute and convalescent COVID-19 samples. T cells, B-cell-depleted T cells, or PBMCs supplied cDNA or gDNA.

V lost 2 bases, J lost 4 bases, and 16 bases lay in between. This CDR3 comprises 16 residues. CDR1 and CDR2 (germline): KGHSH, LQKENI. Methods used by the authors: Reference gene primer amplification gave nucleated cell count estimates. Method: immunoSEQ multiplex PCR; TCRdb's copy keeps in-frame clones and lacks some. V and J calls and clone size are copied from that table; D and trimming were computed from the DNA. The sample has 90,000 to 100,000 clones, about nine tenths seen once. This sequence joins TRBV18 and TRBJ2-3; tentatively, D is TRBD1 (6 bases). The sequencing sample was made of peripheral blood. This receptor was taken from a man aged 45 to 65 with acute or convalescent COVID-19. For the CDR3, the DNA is TGTGCCAGCTCACCATGGTCGCAGGGGACATCAGATACGCAGTATTTT. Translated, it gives CASSPWSQGTSDTQYF.